This is a list of T cell receptor beta chains from one sample in a study of monozygotic twins with inflammatory bowel disease. After re-calling the 5' RACE reads, TCRdb lists one entry per CDR3 protein, DNA absent. Its table lists roughly 330,000 distinct CDR3 sequences. Specimen: blood. The receptors originated from a human donor with ulcerative colitis or Crohn's disease, or a healthy co-twin of an affected twin (not recorded which). CDR3s include the opening cysteine and the closing phenylalanine or tryptophan.

v_gene	j_gene	CDR3aa
TRBV6-1	TRBJ1-6	CASTPGSSYNSPLHF
TRBV7-2	TRBJ1-6	CASSLLGHSPLHF
TRBV9	TRBJ2-7	CASSPRTSGASYEQYF
TRBV20-1	TRBJ2-1	CSAREPGKGQFF
TRBV27	TRBJ2-1	CASSLAGDPNEQFF
TRBV3-1	TRBJ2-7	CASSQEGRDYEQYF
TRBV20-1	TRBJ2-1	CSARDLDRSYNEQFF
TRBV18	TRBJ2-5	CASSPPSTETQYF
TRBV7-2	TRBJ2-1	CASTRPGSYNEQFF
TRBV12-3/TRBV12-4	TRBJ1-2	CASTSGQGYGYTF
TRBV6-1	TRBJ1-5	CASNRDQGQPQHF
TRBV19	TRBJ1-4	CASSSWTERNEKLFF
TRBV27	TRBJ2-1	CATAGSWDLVVDEQFF
TRBV29-1	TRBJ2-1	CSVGLAGATYNEQFF
TRBV11-2	TRBJ2-1	CASRLGRSAYNEQFF
TRBV6-1	TRBJ2-2	CASSEVQRGSGELFF
TRBV5-1	TRBJ2-7	CASSPYGESSYEQYF
TRBV6-1	TRBJ1-5	CASSEGQRYQPQHF
TRBV12-3/TRBV12-4	TRBJ1-4	CASSLWQGTNEKLFF
TRBV20-1	TRBJ1-2	CSAAPDPGYTF
TRBV29-1	TRBJ2-4	CSVVATQKNIQYF
TRBV7-9	TRBJ1-4	CASSSLPGEKLFF
TRBV7-9	TRBJ2-1	CASSPPGTPIYNEQFF
TRBV7-2	TRBJ1-1	CASSFRTGGVNTEAFF
TRBV28	TRBJ2-1	CASSGGLNLVNEQFF
TRBV20-1	TRBJ2-7	CSARWQSSYEQYF
TRBV7-3	TRBJ2-1	CASSSVASGGEQFF
TRBV7-2	TRBJ2-4	CASSNGNMQYF
TRBV7-2	TRBJ2-3	CASSLAGGARGPTDTQYF
TRBV3-1	TRBJ2-3	CASSLGTSGGIDTQYF
TRBV7-3	TRBJ2-1	CASSQKGAYNEQFF
TRBV12-3/TRBV12-4	TRBJ2-2	CASKGGKLPGELFF
TRBV29-1	TRBJ2-1	CSVEGTTETNEQFF
TRBV5-1	TRBJ1-2	CASSLDGSSVYTF
TRBV24-1	TRBJ2-1	CTTSDRGLPLNEQFF
TRBV10-3	TRBJ1-5	CAISEGGLNQPQHF
TRBV7-3	TRBJ2-3	CASSFGHSTDTQYF
TRBV15	TRBJ2-1	CATSSSGSHNEQFF
TRBV20-1	TRBJ2-5	CSARDERGLADQETQYF
TRBV12-3/TRBV12-4	TRBJ1-5	CASSPDRVQPQHF
TRBV28	TRBJ2-1	CASSSSSRISGGAFNEQFF
TRBV18	TRBJ2-5	CASSQTISETQYF
TRBV28	TRBJ2-7	CASILTAGETYEQYF
TRBV19	TRBJ1-5	CASRPGPNYQPQHF
TRBV28	TRBJ2-2	CACRDRGTGELFF
TRBV7-2	TRBJ2-1	CASSPGQGAWGEQFF
TRBV12-3/TRBV12-4	TRBJ2-3	CASSDSRFYSTDTQYF
TRBV14	TRBJ2-4	CASSQDSGGLLNIQYF
TRBV6-4	TRBJ2-2	CASSAEWTNTGELFF
TRBV11-3	TRBJ2-2	CASSLLQLIVSNTGELFF
TRBV12-3/TRBV12-4	TRBJ2-7	CASSLTGSFSYEQYF
TRBV5-1	TRBJ2-3	CASSFKGSSTDTQYF
TRBV7-3	TRBJ1-1	CASRPLWDTEAFF